The 6 T cell receptor beta chains in this list originate from one sample, sequenced in a study of cytotoxic CD8 clonotypes in ibrutinib-treated CLL. The assay was immunoSEQ multiplex PCR, and TCRdb's table has in-frame clones only and misses some. The table shows 190,000 or so clones, with around 72% occurring only once. This material consisted of PBMCs, taken after 24 months of ibrutinib treatment. These receptors originate from a human donor with chronic lymphocytic leukemia.

This clone was detected only a few times. Other DNA sequences of this sample code for an identical CDR3. This chain links TRBV4-2 with TRBJ2-1; a possible D gene is TRBD1 (5 bases). CDR1 is LGHNA and CDR2 is YNFKEQ in the germline V gene. The CDR3 runs to 13 residues. V lost 0 bases and J 7 bases, leaving 7 bases between the germline ends. The CDR3 sequence: CASSQDRANEQFF. The CDR3 nucleotides are TGTGCCAGCAGCCAAGACAGGGCTAATGAGCAGTTCTTC.

J is TRBJ2-3 and V is TRBV9; 9 bases match TRBD2. Looked up from germline, CDR1 is SGDLS and CDR2 is YYNGEE. The CDR3 consists of 16 residues. The trim removed 4 bases at V and 4 bases at J, leaving 10 bases unmatched. In DNA form, the CDR3 reads TGTGCCAGCAGCTTCGGGGCTAGCGGGGCCCCAGATACGCAGTATTTT. Its translation is CASSFGASGAPDTQYF.

The chain combines TRBV5-4 with TRBJ2-7; the D gene is possibly TRBD1 (6 bases). Germline values: CDR1 SGHNT, CDR2 YYREEE (reference sequence). The CDR3 totals 15 residues. V lost 0 bases and J 1 base, leaving 11 bases between the germline ends. DNA of the CDR3: TGTGCCAGCAGCTTGGGCTCGGGACATTCCTACGAGCAGTACTTC. Its translation: CASSLGSGHSYEQYF.

The chain joins TRBV25-1 to TRBJ1-1; perhaps TRBD1 as D (5 bases). Germline CDR1 is MGHDK and CDR2 is SYGVNS. This CDR3 has 14 residues. Trimming pared 3 bases from V and 4 bases from J, leaving 12 bases between. Written as DNA, the CDR3 is TGTGCCAGCAGTGACTGGGGGAAGGGCACTGAAGCTTTCTTT. Its translation is CASSDWGKGTEAFF. The entire variable domain, with the rest obtained from reference TRBV25-1 and TRBJ1-1, is as follows: EADIYQTPRYLVIGTGKKITLECSQTMGHDKMYWYQQDPGMELHLIHYSYGVNSTEKGDLSSESTVSRIRTEHFPLTLESARPSHTSQYLCASSDWGKGTEAFFGQGTRLTVV.

This sequence joins TRBV4-3 and TRBJ2-5, with 7 bases that match TRBD2. Trimming removed 0 bases from V and 4 bases from J; junction bases left unmatched: 11. Germline loops: CDR1 LGHNA, CDR2 YSLEER. CDR3 length equals 17 residues. This CDR3 is CASSQDRRGSHGETQYF. The CDR3 bases are TGCGCCAGCAGCCAAGATCGCCGCGGGAGTCACGGAGAGACCCAGTACTTC.

This chain connects TRBV5-8 to TRBJ1-1, with TRBD1 as a possible D gene (5 bases). The CDR3 is 14 amino acids. Germline CDR1 reads SGHTS; CDR2 reads YDEGEE. The V end was cut by 2 bases, the J end by 6 bases, with 14 bases between. The CDR3 protein is CASSLPEGGAEAFF. Here the CDR3 DNA reads TGTGCCAGCAGCTTACCGGAGGGAGGGGCTGAAGCTTTCTTT.